Presented here are 14 T cell receptor beta chains from one specimen sequenced in a study of blood T cell repertoires in COVID-19. Data came from immunoSEQ multiplex PCR; TCRdb stores just in-frame clones and leaves some out. This sample carries a few hundred thousand clones, around 91% of them seen once, and the ten largest clones take around 1%. Material: PBMCs or T cells enriched from blood (not recorded which). All receptors come from a man between 18 and 35 years old who had recovered from COVID-19.

CDR3 nucleotide sequence: TGTGCCAGCAGCGTATGGGCCTCGAGCTCCCCAGGGGCTGAAGCTTTCTTT. Protein: CASSVWASSSPGAEAFF. This sequence joins TRBV9 and TRBJ1-1; maybe TRBD1 (6 bases). The V end lost 1 base, the J end lost 6 bases, and 22 bases lay between the germline ends. This CDR3 is built from 17 residues. Germline V CDR1 and CDR2: SGDLS, YYNGEE. Full variable domain (rest looked up from reference TRBV9 and TRBJ1-1): DSGVTQTPKHLITATGQRVTLRCSPRSGDLSVYWYQQSLDQGLQFLIQYYNGEERAKGNILERFSAQQFPDLHSELNLSSLELGDSALYFCASSVWASSSPGAEAFFGQGTRLTVV.

The V gene is TRBV28, the J gene TRBJ1-4; 10 bases match TRBD1. Germline assignment: CDR1 MDHEN and CDR2 SYDVKM. The CDR3 consists of 14 residues. The V and J ends lost 3 bases and 8 bases, in that order; junction bases with no gene match: 3. The CDR3 coding sequence is TGTGCCAGCAGTTTGCCGACAGGGGGCGAAAAACTGTTTTTT. It encodes CASSLPTGGEKLFF.

The chain carries TRBV27 and TRBJ2-6, with a possible D match to TRBD2 (5 bases). V was clipped by 7 bases and J by 0 bases, with 13 bases between them. CDR1 and CDR2 (germline): MNHEY, SMNVEV (reference sequence). The CDR3 is 16 amino acids. The CDR3 sequence is CASTLLSGSGANVLTF. CDR3 sequence (DNA): TGTGCCAGCACCTTACTCAGCGGCTCTGGGGCCAACGTCCTGACTTTC.

A remark on this clone: Other DNA sequences from this sample encode an identical CDR3 as well. The chain uses TRBV7-2 and TRBJ2-7; D is possibly TRBD1 (5 bases). Trimming pared 1 base from V and 0 bases from J, leaving 7 bases between. Germline CDR1 and CDR2: SGHTA and FQGNSA. The CDR3 contains 14 residues. Here the CDR3 reads CASSLVQGSYEQYF. The CDR3 DNA follows: TGTGCCAGCAGCTTAGTCCAGGGCTCCTACGAGCAGTACTTC.

This clone was observed a single time. V usage is TRBV5-1 and J usage is TRBJ1-2, with 7 bases aligning to TRBD1. CDR1 and CDR2 from the germline V gene are SGHRS and YFSETQ. Trimming at V came to 5 bases and at J to 2 bases, leaving 9 bases not matched to a gene. CDR3 length: 15 residues. CDR3 nucleotides: TGCGCCAGCAGAACACTCAAACAGGGGAACTATGGCTACACCTTC. As protein: CASRTLKQGNYGYTF. The complete variable domain, with remaining parts taken from reference TRBV5-1 and TRBJ1-2, reads KAGVTQTPRYLIKTRGQQVTLSCSPISGHRSVSWYQQTPGQGLQFLFEYFSETQRNKGNFPGRFSGRQFSNSRSEMNVSTLELGDSALYLCASRTLKQGNYGYTFGSGTRLTVV.

Here the CDR3 reads CASSFAGGSNTGELFF. The CDR3 bases are TGTGCCAGCAGCTTTGCGGGAGGATCGAACACCGGGGAGCTGTTTTTT. The chain uses TRBV11-1 and TRBJ2-2; 8 bases line up with TRBD2. CDR1 and CDR2 (germline): SGHAT, FQDESV (reference sequence). CDR3 length equals 16 residues. The ends lost 3 bases at V and 0 bases at J; junction bases unmatched: 3.

V and J are TRBV19 and TRBJ1-1, with a weak D call TRBD1 (5 bases). CDR3 size: 15 residues. From germline, CDR1 is LNHDA and CDR2 SQIVND (reference sequence). Trimming shortened V by 7 bases and J by 0 bases, and 15 bases separated the two germline ends. CDR3 sequence reads: CASTLAPGMNTEAFF. The CDR3 region has the DNA TGTGCCAGTACTCTGGCCCCAGGGATGAACACTGAAGCTTTCTTT.

The chain combines TRBV28 with TRBJ2-6; D is uncertain. Germline V lookup: CDR1 MDHEN, CDR2 SYDVKM. The CDR3 totals 15 residues. Trimming took off 4 bases at V and 3 bases at J, with 10 bases between the two ends. CDR3 DNA: TGTGCCAGCAGTTCCCCTCTCGGTGGGGCCAACGTCCTGACTTTC. Protein product: CASSSPLGGANVLTF.

The chain employs TRBV19 and TRBJ2-7, with TRBD2 as a possible D gene (6 bases). Germline V gene lookup returns CDR1 LNHDA and CDR2 SQIVND (reference sequence). Trimming removed 4 bases from V and 2 bases from J, with 15 bases in between. This CDR3 is built from 15 residues. In DNA, the CDR3 is TGTGCCAGTAGTAGCCGGGACTCTCGACCCTACGAGCAGTACTTC. This sequence encodes CASSSRDSRPYEQYF.

V usage is TRBV7-9 and J usage is TRBJ1-1, with D uncertain. V was clipped by 0 bases and J by 9 bases, with 14 bases between them. Per the germline V gene, CDR1 is SEHNR and CDR2 is FQNEAQ (reference sequence). CDR3 length: 14 residues. Written as DNA, the CDR3 is TGTGCCAGCAGCTTAGCCACAGCAATGTCAAAAGCTTTCTTT. Its protein product is CASSLATAMSKAFF. Looking up the rest from reference TRBV7-9 and TRBJ1-1 gives the full variable domain: DTGVSQNPRHKITKRGQNVTFRCDPISEHNRLYWYRQTLGQGPEFLTYFQNEAQLEKSRLLSDRFSAERPKGSFSTLEIQRTEQGDSAMYLCASSLATAMSKAFFGQGTRLTVV.

This clone was observed a handful of times. The V call is TRBV4-1, the J call TRBJ1-2; D ambiguous. In germline, CDR1 is MGHRA, CDR2 YSYEKL. The CDR3 is 16 amino acids. Deletions cut 3 bases from V and 4 bases from J, with 18 bases between. The CDR3 region has the DNA TGCGCCAGCAGCCATGGTTTGGCACAGAGCCTCTATGGCTACACCTTC. Translating it yields CASSHGLAQSLYGYTF.

The V and J genes are TRBV19 and TRBJ2-1, with D possibly matching TRBD2 (5 bases). Trimming shortened V by 2 bases and J by 3 bases, and 11 bases separated the two germline ends. This CDR3 region has 15 residues. Germline-derived CDR1 and CDR2 are LNHDA and SQIVND (reference sequence). CDR3 region: CASSISGSFYNEQFF. The DNA for the CDR3 is TGTGCCAGTAGTATAAGTGGGAGCTTCTACAATGAGCAGTTCTTC.

This sequence joins TRBV10-1 and TRBJ2-2; TRBD1 matches 7 bases. Germline CDR1 WNHNN, CDR2 SYGVQD (reference sequence). V dropped 6 bases and J dropped 5; count of bases not matched to a gene: 6. The CDR3 runs to 14 residues. The chain's CDR3 is CASSDRVQTGELFF. Here the CDR3 DNA reads TGCGCCAGCAGCGACAGGGTTCAAACCGGGGAGCTGTTTTTT.

V gene TRBV3-1 (or the pseudogene TRBV3-2) combines with J gene TRBJ1-1, with 7 bases aligning to TRBD1. Germline loops: CDR1 LGHDT, CDR2 YNNKEL (reference sequence). CDR3 length: 14 residues. V lost 4 bases to trimming and J lost 4 bases; unmatched junction nucleotides: 6. The CDR3 DNA sequence: TGTGCCAGCAGCCTTACCCGACAGGGCACTGAAGCTTTCTTT. It specifies CASSLTRQGTEAFF.